The source of this T cell receptor beta chain is a study of T cells in Graves' hyperthyroidism and ophthalmopathy. The wider study: Peripheral blood was taken when the disease was first diagnosed, before any treatment began.

CDR1 is MNHNS and CDR2 is SASEGT in the germline V gene. V dropped 4 bases and J dropped 2 bases, with 11 bases sitting between them. CDR3 size: 14 residues. This clonotype showed up just a few times. Authors of the study amplified TCR beta CDR3 regions from RNA transcripts. Researchers ran a first-round RT-PCR on the TCR CDR3 using the HTBI primer set. MiXCR was run by TCRdb on the multiplex PCR reads, yielding one entry per CDR3 protein. The sample yields 400,000 to 600,000 distinct CDR3 sequences, about 15% seen once. Exclusion criteria comprised uncontrolled infection, other autoimmune disease, pregnancy or lactation.

The chain couples TRBV6-1 to TRBJ1-1, with a weak D call TRBD1 (6 bases). The receptor comes from a woman aged 25 to 39 with Graves' ophthalmopathy. Sample: blood. CDR3 DNA sequence: TGTGCCAGCAGTGGGACAGCCGTTAACACTGAAGCTTTCTTT. Protein: CASSGTAVNTEAFF.